The 21 T cell receptor beta chains presented below share a single source sample, sequenced in a study of T cell repertoires in cytomegalovirus infection (dated by TCRdb to the late 2010s). Instrument used: Illumina HiSeq 1500. The raw public reads went through TCRdb reprocessing: fastp at Q25, MiXCR clone calling, in-frame beta chains kept. Each CDR3 protein appears once, grouped with its most common genes and DNA. For this sample there are about 130,000 distinct CDR3 sequences; roughly 9% appear just once. Of the sample, 10% falls within the top ten clones. Sequencing was performed on PBMCs. Receptor source: a human donor in good health (CMV status not recorded). Some clones in this sample may be carry-over from other donors' samples.

The chain is built from TRBV24-1 and TRBJ1-5; unclear D gene. This CDR3 spans 13 amino acids. Germline-derived CDR1 and CDR2 are KGHDR and SFDVKD. The V end lost 7 bases, the J end lost 2 bases, and 8 bases lay between the germline ends. The CDR3 sequence: CATSAHGNQPQHF. In nucleotides, the CDR3 is TGTGCCACCAGCGCCCATGGCAATCAGCCCCAGCATTTT.

This clonotype was recorded a few times. As DNA, the CDR3 is TGTGCCAGCAGTTTGAACAGAATGGAGCCCCAGCATTTT. Translating gives CASSLNRMEPQHF. The V gene is TRBV12-3 or TRBV12-4, the J gene TRBJ1-5; D not certain. The CDR3 is made up of 13 amino acids. Between the trimmed V and J ends, which lost 3 bases and 8 bases, there was a span of 11 bases.

This clonotype appeared many times. The chain couples TRBV7-2 to TRBJ2-1; 10 bases fit TRBD2. Germline values: CDR1 SGHTA, CDR2 FQGNSA. V gave up 5 bases and J gave up 12 bases; unmatched junction bases: 16. The CDR3 is made up of 16 amino acids. The CDR3 sequence: CASSPVGAGGQAGQFF. The CDR3 region has the DNA TGTGCCAGCAGCCCCGTCGGAGCGGGGGGGCAGGCTGGGCAGTTCTTC.

This clonotype was observed a few times. The rearrangement uses TRBV20-1 and TRBJ1-3; D is possibly TRBD1 (6 bases). Germline V CDR1 and CDR2: DFQATT, SNEGSKA (reference sequence). The CDR3 runs 15 residues. The V end lost 2 bases, the J end lost 4 bases, and 15 bases lay between the germline ends. The CDR3 DNA follows: TGCAGTGCTAGATCAACCCCAGGGGCCGGAAACACCATATATTTT. This sequence encodes CSARSTPGAGNTIYF.

The V gene is TRBV6-6, the J gene TRBJ1-5; no definite D call. The V gene's germline CDR1 is MNHNY and CDR2 SVGAGI (reference sequence). The CDR3 is 14 amino acids. V was cut by 6 bases and J by 3 bases, with 12 bases left in between. The CDR3 loop reads CASSQEFANQPQHF. DNA of the CDR3: TGTGCCAGCAGCCAGGAGTTCGCCAATCAGCCCCAGCATTTT.

Many counts were recorded for this clonotype. The chain joins TRBV28 to TRBJ2-3; a possible D gene is TRBD2 (7 bases). With 10 bases removed from V and 2 bases from J, the gap between germline ends came to 22 bases. This CDR3 region has 16 residues. Germline CDR1 and CDR2: MDHEN and SYDVKM. CDR3 nucleotide sequence: TGTGCCACCTCGGCCCGGGGGGCATTTTTCACAGATACGCAGTATTTT. This encodes CATSARGAFFTDTQYF.

In this sample, this clonotype turned up many times. This rearrangement joins TRBV28 to TRBJ2-7; TRBD2 matches 12 bases. This CDR3 is built from 15 residues. The V and J ends lost 0 bases and 9 bases, in that order; junction bases with no gene match: 6. Germline-derived CDR1 and CDR2 are MDHEN and SYDVKM. The chain's CDR3 is CASSLWSSGREGQYF. CDR3 sequence (DNA): TGTGCCAGCAGTTTATGGTCTAGCGGGAGGGAAGGGCAGTACTTC.

The chain employs TRBV29-1 and TRBJ1-5; 8 bases map to TRBD1. Germline lookup yields CDR1 SQVTM and CDR2 ANQGSEA. V gave up 7 bases and J gave up 2 bases; unmatched junction bases: 7. The CDR3 consists of 14 residues. In DNA, the CDR3 is TGCAGCGCTTCGACAGGGGATCGCAATCAGCCCCAGCATTTT. It translates to CSASTGDRNQPQHF.

Regarding this clonotype: At one boundary the junction diverges from the germline segment, which might be a read error. This chain joins TRBV20-1 and TRBJ1-5; D call uncertain. Germline CDR1 DFQATT, CDR2 SNEGSKA (reference sequence). This CDR3 is built from 15 residues. The CDR3, as DNA: TGCAGTGGTAGAGAAGGCAGTTCTTGGTTCCAGCCCCAGCATTTT. This translates into CSGREGSSWFQPQHF.

This clonotype was observed a few times. The chain uses TRBV7-9 and TRBJ2-2, with 9 bases that match TRBD1. Germline trimming cut 3 bases from V and 4 bases from J; bases unmatched to any gene: 6. The CDR3 spans 16 residues. Germline CDR1 and CDR2: SEHNR and FQNEAQ (reference sequence). The chain's CDR3 is CASSFRDRVITGELFF. The DNA of the CDR3 is TGTGCCAGCAGCTTCCGGGACAGGGTCATCACCGGGGAGCTGTTTTTT.

This clonotype appeared many times. Written as DNA, the CDR3 is TGCGCCAGCAGCTTCGGTGGCACCTTCGCCGAGCAGTACTTC. Protein: CASSFGGTFAEQYF. The chain recombines TRBV5-1 with TRBJ2-7; D uncertain. V was shortened by 2 bases and J by 6 bases, with 15 bases between the two germline ends. Looked up from germline, CDR1 is SGHRS and CDR2 is YFSETQ. CDR3 length: 14 residues. Combining the CDR3 with reference TRBV5-1 and TRBJ2-7 gives the whole variable domain KAGVTQTPRYLIKTRGQQVTLSCSPISGHRSVSWYQQTPGQGLQFLFEYFSETQRNKGNFPGRFSGRQFSNSRSEMNVSTLELGDSALYLCASSFGGTFAEQYFGPGTRLTVT.

In its sample, this clonotype was seen many times. The chain uses TRBV7-6 and TRBJ1-2, with a tentative D call TRBD1 (6 bases). Germline lookup yields CDR1 SGHVS and CDR2 FNYEAQ. This CDR3 contains 15 residues. V was cut by 5 bases and J by 8 bases, with 21 bases left in between. As DNA, the CDR3 is TGTGCCAGCAGCACGGGCCTGGGGGGCGCGGAAGGCTACACCTTC. Protein: CASSTGLGGAEGYTF.

V and J are TRBV2 and TRBJ1-2; 10 nucleotides align to TRBD1. From germline, CDR1 is SNHLY and CDR2 FYNNEI. The length of the CDR3 is 14 residues. Trimming cost V 4 bases and J 8 bases; bases outside gene matches: 7. CDR3 in amino acids: CASSGQGAIDGYTF. The CDR3 DNA follows: TGTGCCAGCAGTGGACAGGGGGCGATCGACGGCTACACCTTC.

This clonotype was seen repeatedly, ten times or more. The chain uses TRBV28 and TRBJ1-1; no definite D call. The CDR3 runs to 14 residues. V lost 2 bases to trimming and J lost 3 bases, with 10 bases between them. CDR1 is MDHEN and CDR2 is SYDVKM in the germline V gene. The CDR3, as DNA: TGTGCCAGCAGTTTACCGGGGAGGGACACTGAAGCTTTCTTT. Residues: CASSLPGRDTEAFF.

The sample holds many counts of this clonotype. This rearrangement joins TRBV7-9 to TRBJ1-1; D gene ambiguous. The length of the CDR3 is 15 residues. Germline CDR1 SEHNR, CDR2 FQNEAQ (reference sequence). Trimming shortened V by 5 bases and J by 4 bases, and 17 bases separated the two germline ends. This chain's CDR3 is CASSPTGFPGTEAFF. The CDR3 nucleotides are TGTGCCAGCAGCCCCACCGGGTTTCCGGGCACTGAAGCTTTCTTT.

This clonotype was observed at least ten times. The chain links TRBV7-2 to TRBJ1-1, with 12 positions matching TRBD1. V was clipped by 2 bases and J by 9 bases; unmatched bases: 1. Germline V CDR1 and CDR2: SGHTA, FQGNSA. CDR3 length equals 13 residues. CDR3 DNA sequence: TGTGCCAGCAGCTTAAGGGACAGGGGGCAAGCTTTCTTT. It yields the protein CASSLRDRGQAFF.

This clonotype was counted ten times or more. The rearrangement uses TRBV7-9 and TRBJ2-3; TRBD2 might be the D (5 bases). V was cut by 10 bases and J by 2 bases, with 13 bases left in between. The CDR3 length is 13 residues. CDR1 and CDR2 from the germline V gene are SEHNR and FQNEAQ (reference sequence). The DNA of the CDR3 is TGTGCCACTACGGGGTTAAACACAGATACGCAGTATTTT. Its translation is CATTGLNTDTQYF.

The chain is built from TRBV14 and TRBJ1-3; D remains ambiguous. This CDR3 is 13 amino acids long. The ends were cut back, 2 bases at V and 3 bases at J, with 5 bases in the middle. Germline V gives CDR1 SGHDN, CDR2 FVKESK. The CDR3 DNA sequence: TGTGCCAGCAGCCAACAGAGTGGAAACACCATATATTTT. It translates to CASSQQSGNTIYF.

This clonotype was counted many times. J is TRBJ1-2 and V is TRBV19; 7 bases are a match to TRBD1. This CDR3 is built from 12 residues. After removal of 6 bases from V and 8 bases from J, the junction contained 6 bases not matched to a gene. Germline V lookup: CDR1 LNHDA, CDR2 SQIVND (reference sequence). For the CDR3, the DNA is TGTGCCAGTAGCAAGACAGGGATCGGCTACACCTTC. It is translated as CASSKTGIGYTF.

At least ten counts were recorded for this clonotype. The chain uses TRBV14 and TRBJ1-4, with no clear D. Between the trimmed V and J ends, which lost 3 bases and 8 bases, there was a span of 13 bases. This CDR3 spans 14 amino acids. Germline CDR1 is SGHDN and CDR2 is FVKESK. CDR3 sequence reads: CASSHPQPGEKLFF. CDR3 in DNA: TGTGCCAGCAGCCACCCCCAACCGGGCGAAAAACTGTTTTTT.

This clonotype was picked up many times. V gene TRBV6-8 combines with J gene TRBJ2-1; TRBD1 aligns across 7 bases. V shed 2 bases and J 3 bases; nucleotides not matched to a gene: 4. Germline V CDR1 and CDR2: MNHGY, SAAAGT. This CDR3 has 15 amino acids. The CDR3 DNA reads as TGTGCCAGCAGTTACGACACAGGGGACTACAATGAGCAGTTCTTC. Its protein product is CASSYDTGDYNEQFF.